This TCR beta chain was sequenced in a study of shared clonotypes between healthy human individuals. Profiled with immunoSEQ multiplex PCR; TCRdb holds only in-frame clones, not every one. The sample comprises more than 850,000 clones, 75% to 80% of which are singletons, and approximately 0.5% rests with the top ten. The clonotype was recovered from a man younger than 35 in good health. Some clones in this sample may be carry-over from other donors' samples. The sequencing sample was made of memory CD4+ T cells from PBMCs. Subset indicated: CD45RA-negative fraction.

The CDR3: CASRSQGADTEAFF. DNA for the CDR3: TGCGCCAGCAGATCACAGGGGGCGGACACTGAAGCTTTCTTT. This chain links TRBV5-1 with TRBJ1-1, with 9 bases identical to TRBD1. The CDR3 is made up of 14 amino acids. V trimming: 5 bases; J trimming: 3 bases; junction bases outside the gene matches: 5. CDR1 is SGHRS and CDR2 is YFSETQ in the germline V gene.